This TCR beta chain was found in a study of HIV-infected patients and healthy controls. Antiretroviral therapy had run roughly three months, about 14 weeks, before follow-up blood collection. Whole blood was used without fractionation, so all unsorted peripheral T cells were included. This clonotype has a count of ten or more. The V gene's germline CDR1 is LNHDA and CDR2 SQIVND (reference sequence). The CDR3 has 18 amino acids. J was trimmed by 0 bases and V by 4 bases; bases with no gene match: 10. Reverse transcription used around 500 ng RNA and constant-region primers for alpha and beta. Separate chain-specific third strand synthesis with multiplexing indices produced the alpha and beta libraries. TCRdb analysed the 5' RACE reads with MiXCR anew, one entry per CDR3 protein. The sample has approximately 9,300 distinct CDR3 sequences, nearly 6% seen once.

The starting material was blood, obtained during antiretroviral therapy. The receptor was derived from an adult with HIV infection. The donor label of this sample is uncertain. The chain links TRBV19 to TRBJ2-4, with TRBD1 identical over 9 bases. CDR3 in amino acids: CASSSRPGQGLAKNIQYF. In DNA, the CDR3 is TGTGCCAGTAGTAGTAGGCCGGGACAGGGTTTAGCCAAAAACATTCAGTACTTC.